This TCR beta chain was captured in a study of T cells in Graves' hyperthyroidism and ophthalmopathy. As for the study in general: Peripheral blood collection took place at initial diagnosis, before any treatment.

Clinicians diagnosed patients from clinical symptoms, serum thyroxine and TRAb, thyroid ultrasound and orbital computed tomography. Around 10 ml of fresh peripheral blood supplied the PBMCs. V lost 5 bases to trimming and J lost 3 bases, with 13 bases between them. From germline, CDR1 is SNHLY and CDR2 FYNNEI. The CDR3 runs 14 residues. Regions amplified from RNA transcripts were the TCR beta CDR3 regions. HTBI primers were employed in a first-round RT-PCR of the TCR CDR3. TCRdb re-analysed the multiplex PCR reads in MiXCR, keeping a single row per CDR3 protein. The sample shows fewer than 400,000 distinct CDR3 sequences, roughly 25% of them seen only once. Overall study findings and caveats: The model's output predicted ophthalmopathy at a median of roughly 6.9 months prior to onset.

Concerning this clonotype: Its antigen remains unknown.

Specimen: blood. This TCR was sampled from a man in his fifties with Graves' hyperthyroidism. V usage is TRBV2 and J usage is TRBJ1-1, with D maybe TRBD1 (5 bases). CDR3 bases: TGTGCCAGCAGTCGGACAAGGTCGGACACTGAAGCTTTCTTT. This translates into CASSRTRSDTEAFF.